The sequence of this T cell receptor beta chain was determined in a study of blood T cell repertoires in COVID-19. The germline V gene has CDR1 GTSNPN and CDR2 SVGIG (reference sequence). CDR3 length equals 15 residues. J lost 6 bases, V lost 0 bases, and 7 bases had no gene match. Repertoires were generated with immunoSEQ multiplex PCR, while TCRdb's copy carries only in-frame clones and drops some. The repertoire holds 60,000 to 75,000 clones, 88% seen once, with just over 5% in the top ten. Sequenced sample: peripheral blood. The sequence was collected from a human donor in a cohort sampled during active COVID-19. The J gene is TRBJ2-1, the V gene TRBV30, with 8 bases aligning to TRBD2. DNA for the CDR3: TGTGCCTGGAGTGTTGTAAGCGGGAGTCTCAATGAGCAGTTCTTC. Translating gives CAWSVVSGSLNEQFF.